This is a list of T cell receptor beta chains from one sample in a study of T cell responses to AZD1222 COVID-19 vaccine. Profiled with immunoSEQ multiplex PCR; TCRdb holds only in-frame clones, not every one. Here the sample spans around 58,000 clones, around 89% being singletons. Sequenced here: peripheral blood, sampled 28 days after the second AZD1222 dose. These receptors were collected from an adult who received the AZD1222 COVID-19 vaccine. Each CDR3 is given with its conserved first and last residue. The D gene is left open where the match is weak. Rows may omit the clone size; those that give it use once, few, many or a size class.

j_gene: TRBJ1-1
d_gene: TRBD1
abundance: .
v_gene: TRBV11-2
CDR3aa: CASSSIGTGKAFF
CDR3nt: TGTGCCAGCAGCTCGATCGGGACAGGGAAAGCTTTCTTT

j_gene: TRBJ1-1
d_gene: .
abundance: .
v_gene: TRBV29-1
CDR3aa: CSVGGGIMNTEAFF
CDR3nt: TGCAGCGTTGGGGGAGGCATCATGAACACTGAAGCTTTCTTT

j_gene: TRBJ1-2
d_gene: .
abundance: .
v_gene: TRBV12-3/TRBV12-4
CDR3aa: CASSFSGGYGYTF
CDR3nt: TGTGCCAGCAGTTTTTCGGGAGGCTATGGCTACACCTTC

j_gene: TRBJ2-3
d_gene: .
abundance: .
v_gene: TRBV7-3
CDR3aa: CASSLGDARGDTQYF
CDR3nt: TGTGCCAGCAGCTTGGGGGACGCGCGGGGAGATACGCAGTATTTT

j_gene: TRBJ2-3
d_gene: TRBD2
abundance: .
v_gene: TRBV7-2
CDR3aa: CASSLVSSGPPPTDTQYF
CDR3nt: TGTGCCAGCAGCTTAGTTTCTAGCGGGCCCCCCCCCACAGATACGCAGTATTTT

j_gene: TRBJ1-2
d_gene: .
abundance: .
v_gene: TRBV5-4
CDR3aa: CASSLGGDSNYGYTF
CDR3nt: TGTGCCAGCAGCTTGGGAGGAGACAGCAACTATGGCTACACCTTC

j_gene: TRBJ2-3
d_gene: TRBD2
abundance: .
v_gene: TRBV29-1
CDR3aa: CSVSSGGTDTQYF
CDR3nt: TGCAGCGTTTCCAGCGGGGGGACAGATACGCAGTATTTT

j_gene: TRBJ2-1
d_gene: .
abundance: .
v_gene: TRBV14
CDR3aa: CASSQDWASSYNEQFF
CDR3nt: TGTGCCAGCAGCCAAGATTGGGCTAGCTCCTACAATGAGCAGTTCTTC

j_gene: TRBJ2-2
d_gene: TRBD1
abundance: .
v_gene: TRBV7-2
CDR3aa: CASSFTGGPGELFF
CDR3nt: TGTGCCAGCAGCTTCACAGGGGGGCCCGGGGAGCTGTTTTTT

j_gene: TRBJ1-5
d_gene: .
abundance: .
v_gene: TRBV19
CDR3aa: CASSTGSSNQPQHF
CDR3nt: TGTGCCAGTAGTACAGGAAGTAGCAATCAGCCCCAGCATTTT

j_gene: TRBJ2-7
d_gene: .
abundance: .
v_gene: TRBV4-2
CDR3aa: CASSQVGASVRSSYEQYF
CDR3nt: TGTGCCAGCAGCCAAGTGGGTGCTAGCGTTAGGAGCTCCTACGAGCAGTACTTC

j_gene: TRBJ2-7
d_gene: .
abundance: .
v_gene: TRBV12-3/TRBV12-4
CDR3aa: CASSIKNAGEQYF
CDR3nt: TGTGCCAGCAGCATCAAAAATGCCGGCGAGCAGTACTTC

j_gene: TRBJ2-2
d_gene: TRBD1
abundance: .
v_gene: TRBV2
CDR3aa: CASKGQGTGELFF
CDR3nt: TGTGCCAGCAAGGGACAGGGGACCGGGGAGCTGTTTTTT

j_gene: TRBJ2-2
d_gene: .
abundance: .
v_gene: TRBV7-7
CDR3aa: CASSQSGLNTGELFF
CDR3nt: TGTGCCAGCAGCCAGAGCGGTCTGAACACCGGGGAGCTGTTTTTT

j_gene: TRBJ1-1
d_gene: TRBD1
abundance: .
v_gene: TRBV11-2
CDR3aa: CASIETGLNTEAFF
CDR3nt: TGTGCCAGCATAGAGACAGGGCTGAACACTGAAGCTTTCTTT

j_gene: TRBJ2-6
d_gene: TRBD1
abundance: once
v_gene: TRBV19
CDR3aa: CASSQQGVGANVLTF
CDR3nt: TGTGCCAGTAGTCAACAGGGGGTCGGGGCCAACGTCCTGACTTTC

j_gene: TRBJ1-2
d_gene: TRBD1
abundance: .
v_gene: TRBV7-9
CDR3aa: CASRQGASYGYTF
CDR3nt: TGTGCCAGCCGACAGGGGGCTAGCTATGGCTACACCTTC

j_gene: TRBJ2-2
d_gene: .
abundance: .
v_gene: TRBV2
CDR3aa: CASGVADAGELFF
CDR3nt: TGTGCCAGCGGGGTAGCGGACGCCGGGGAGCTGTTTTTT

j_gene: TRBJ1-1
d_gene: .
abundance: .
v_gene: TRBV5-1
CDR3aa: CASSSVLNTEAFF
CDR3nt: TGCGCCAGCAGCTCGGTTTTGAACACTGAAGCTTTCTTT

j_gene: TRBJ2-1
d_gene: .
abundance: once
v_gene: TRBV30
CDR3aa: CAWTIARDNEQFF
CDR3nt: TGTGCCTGGACCATTGCGCGGGACAATGAGCAGTTCTTC

j_gene: TRBJ2-2
d_gene: TRBD2
abundance: .
v_gene: TRBV18
CDR3aa: CASSPWTSGRPSNTGELFF
CDR3nt: TGTGCCAGCTCACCGTGGACTAGCGGGAGGCCGTCGAACACCGGGGAGCTGTTTTTT

j_gene: TRBJ2-7
d_gene: .
abundance: .
v_gene: TRBV19
CDR3aa: CASSGANYEQYF
CDR3nt: TGTGCCAGTAGCGGGGCTAATTACGAGCAGTACTTC

j_gene: TRBJ1-5
d_gene: .
abundance: .
v_gene: TRBV4-1
CDR3aa: CASSLGQSNQPQHF
CDR3nt: TGCGCCAGCTCGTTAGGGCAGTCTAATCAGCCCCAGCATTTT

j_gene: TRBJ2-2
d_gene: .
abundance: once
v_gene: TRBV19
CDR3aa: CASSALGSGELFF
CDR3nt: TGTGCCAGTAGCGCCCTGGGGTCCGGGGAGCTGTTTTTT

j_gene: TRBJ2-2
d_gene: .
abundance: .
v_gene: TRBV27
CDR3aa: CASLPRNTGELFF
CDR3nt: TGTGCCAGCCTGCCTCGGAACACCGGGGAGCTGTTTTTT

j_gene: TRBJ2-7
d_gene: .
abundance: once
v_gene: TRBV24-1
CDR3aa: CATSDPRRDQSYEQYF
CDR3nt: TGTGCCACCAGTGATCCCCGGAGGGACCAGTCCTACGAGCAGTACTTC

j_gene: TRBJ1-4
d_gene: TRBD1
abundance: .
v_gene: TRBV19
CDR3aa: CASTRDRELGEKLFF
CDR3nt: TGTGCCAGTACCCGCGACAGGGAGCTTGGTGAAAAACTGTTTTTT

j_gene: TRBJ2-2
d_gene: .
abundance: once
v_gene: TRBV5-6
CDR3aa: CASSLAGNTGELFF
CDR3nt: TGTGCCAGCAGCTTGGCTGGGAACACCGGGGAGCTGTTTTTT

j_gene: TRBJ2-3
d_gene: TRBD2
abundance: .
v_gene: TRBV7-8
CDR3aa: CASSADASGSTDTQYF
CDR3nt: TGTGCCAGCAGCGCAGACGCTAGCGGGAGTACAGATACGCAGTATTTT

j_gene: TRBJ2-6
d_gene: TRBD1
abundance: .
v_gene: TRBV19
CDR3aa: CASSAGGVANVLTF
CDR3nt: TGTGCCAGTAGCGCAGGGGGCGTGGCCAACGTCCTGACTTTC

j_gene: TRBJ2-7
d_gene: TRBD2
abundance: .
v_gene: TRBV29-1
CDR3aa: CSCTGTSSYEQYF
CDR3nt: TGCAGCTGCACCGGGACTAGCTCCTACGAGCAGTACTTC

j_gene: TRBJ2-7
d_gene: TRBD2
abundance: .
v_gene: TRBV29-1
CDR3aa: CSVGGGELGYEQYF
CDR3nt: TGCAGCGTTGGCGGGGGGGAGCTCGGCTACGAGCAGTACTTC

j_gene: TRBJ1-5
d_gene: .
abundance: once
v_gene: TRBV2
CDR3aa: CASSGGASGGNQPQHF
CDR3nt: TGTGCCAGCAGTGGTGGAGCTTCGGGGGGCAATCAGCCCCAGCATTTT

j_gene: TRBJ2-5
d_gene: .
abundance: .
v_gene: TRBV7-2
CDR3aa: CASSLTPETQYF
CDR3nt: TGTGCCAGCAGCTTAACGCCAGAGACCCAGTACTTC

j_gene: TRBJ1-3
d_gene: .
abundance: .
v_gene: TRBV7-8
CDR3aa: CASSLGTVSGNTIYF
CDR3nt: TGTGCCAGCAGCTTAGGGACAGTCTCTGGAAACACCATATATTTT

j_gene: TRBJ1-1
d_gene: .
abundance: few
v_gene: TRBV19
CDR3aa: CASIEIGQGSSEAFF
CDR3nt: TGTGCCAGTATTGAGATCGGTCAGGGCTCATCGGAAGCTTTCTTT

j_gene: TRBJ1-2
d_gene: .
abundance: .
v_gene: TRBV12-3/TRBV12-4
CDR3aa: CASGQYGYTF
CDR3nt: TGTGCCAGCGGCCAATATGGCTACACCTTC

j_gene: TRBJ2-7
d_gene: .
abundance: once
v_gene: TRBV28
CDR3aa: CASRLSGSIQGEQYF
CDR3nt: TGTGCCAGCAGACTATCCGGGTCTATTCAGGGCGAGCAGTACTTC

j_gene: TRBJ1-2
d_gene: TRBD1
abundance: .
v_gene: TRBV27
CDR3aa: CASSLGTGVSYGYTF
CDR3nt: TGTGCCAGCAGTTTGGGGACAGGGGTTAGCTATGGCTACACCTTC

j_gene: TRBJ1-1
d_gene: .
abundance: .
v_gene: TRBV6-5
CDR3aa: CASRGGADTEAFF
CDR3nt: TGTGCCAGCAGGGGGGGCGCGGACACTGAAGCTTTCTTT

j_gene: TRBJ2-3
d_gene: .
abundance: .
v_gene: TRBV20-1
CDR3aa: CSASAVWGSRSSGDTQYF
CDR3nt: TGCAGTGCTAGTGCAGTATGGGGTTCGCGGAGCTCTGGCGATACGCAGTATTTT

j_gene: TRBJ1-6
d_gene: .
abundance: once
v_gene: TRBV19
CDR3aa: CASSMSRGDNSPLHF
CDR3nt: TGTGCCAGTAGTATGTCCAGGGGCGATAATTCACCCCTCCACTTT

j_gene: TRBJ2-7
d_gene: TRBD2
abundance: once
v_gene: TRBV10-1
CDR3aa: CASSDPGGSHEQYF
CDR3nt: TGCGCCAGCAGTGATCCGGGCGGGAGCCACGAGCAGTACTTC

j_gene: TRBJ1-1
d_gene: .
abundance: few
v_gene: TRBV5-4
CDR3aa: CASSRERRSTEAFF
CDR3nt: TGTGCCAGCAGCCGGGAGCGAAGGAGCACTGAAGCTTTCTTT

j_gene: TRBJ2-5
d_gene: TRBD1
abundance: few
v_gene: TRBV5-1
CDR3aa: CASSSSDRGGETQYF
CDR3nt: TGCGCCAGCAGCTCCTCGGACAGGGGAGGAGAGACCCAGTACTTC

j_gene: TRBJ2-5
d_gene: .
abundance: .
v_gene: TRBV6-5
CDR3aa: CASRFDREETQYF
CDR3nt: TGTGCCAGCAGGTTCGACCGCGAAGAGACCCAGTACTTC

j_gene: TRBJ1-1
d_gene: TRBD1
abundance: .
v_gene: TRBV5-5
CDR3aa: CASSLYMQGGAFF
CDR3nt: TGTGCCAGCAGCTTGTACATGCAGGGGGGAGCTTTCTTT

j_gene: TRBJ1-1
d_gene: .
abundance: .
v_gene: TRBV4-1
CDR3aa: CASSQDSHARTEAFF
CDR3nt: TGCGCCAGCAGCCAAGATAGCCACGCGAGGACTGAAGCTTTCTTT

j_gene: TRBJ1-2
d_gene: TRBD1
abundance: .
v_gene: TRBV9
CDR3aa: CASSAGTELGDGYTF
CDR3nt: TGTGCCAGCAGCGCGGGGACAGAGTTAGGGGATGGCTACACCTTC

j_gene: TRBJ2-1
d_gene: TRBD1
abundance: .
v_gene: TRBV19
CDR3aa: CASRWAGGNEQFF
CDR3nt: TGTGCCAGTAGATGGGCAGGGGGCAATGAGCAGTTCTTC

j_gene: TRBJ2-7
d_gene: TRBD2
abundance: .
v_gene: TRBV5-1
CDR3aa: CASSLGGGTGYDEQYF
CDR3nt: TGCGCCAGCAGTCTTGGGGGAGGGACTGGGTACGACGAGCAGTACTTC

j_gene: TRBJ1-2
d_gene: .
abundance: .
v_gene: TRBV5-1
CDR3aa: CASSLGGRVGDGYTF
CDR3nt: TGCGCCAGCAGCTTGGGCGGCAGGGTTGGTGATGGCTACACCTTC

j_gene: TRBJ1-1
d_gene: .
abundance: .
v_gene: TRBV19
CDR3aa: CASSRGTGTRNTEAFF
CDR3nt: TGTGCCAGTAGTAGGGGTACCGGGACACGTAACACTGAAGCTTTCTTT

j_gene: TRBJ2-1
d_gene: TRBD2
abundance: few
v_gene: TRBV7-3
CDR3aa: CASTSGGSHNEQFF
CDR3nt: TGTGCCAGCACCTCCGGCGGGAGCCACAATGAGCAGTTCTTC